The clone carrying this T cell receptor (beta chain) has just a few counts. Its antigen is not identified. The 5'RACE template-switching step produced TCR cDNA and added a universal primer site and UMIs. One entry per CDR3 protein results from TCRdb running MiXCR on the 5' RACE reads. The sample carries about 630,000 distinct CDR3 sequences, about 12% recorded once. The CDR3 spans 16 residues. CDR1 is DFQATT, CDR2 SNEGSKA, per germline (reference sequence). Trimming shortened V by 0 bases and J by 7 bases, and 19 bases separated the two germline ends. This specimen belongs to a study of T cells after yellow fever vaccination. Study-level findings and limits: A minor fraction of clonotypes spanned both CD4 and CD8 compartments. After the booster, about 95% of CD4 and 88% of CD8 primary-response clones were re-detected. FACS-sorted repertoires could contain abundant clonotypes contaminating from the bulk population.

The chain has TRBV20-1 and TRBJ2-1; D gene ambiguous. The receptor was isolated from a man under 40 who received the YFV17D yellow fever vaccine. The sample consisted of PBMCs, taken on the day of the yellow fever booster vaccination. The DNA for the CDR3 is TGCAGTGCTAGAGATCTGATTAGCTCCCGTGCGAATGAGCAGTTCTTC. It codes for CSARDLISSRANEQFF.